What follows describes a single T cell receptor (beta chain). The target antigen is unknown. This sample was included in a study of Ad26.COV2.S vaccination and SARS-CoV-2 variants. At the level of the study: Into the muscle, Ad26.COV2.S was dosed once or twice, 56 days apart. Points from the study as a whole: Measurements of TCR breadth and depth may have given underestimates of the total T cell responses. Placebo recipients showed lower spike-specific TCR breadth than vaccinees.

The repertoire was sequenced with immunoSEQ multiplex PCR; TCRdb's copy has only in-frame clones and lacks some. The sample holds around 300,000 clones, roughly nine tenths seen once. The treatment is: 15 to 20 received Ad26.COV2.S at low or high dose, single or two shots; about 5 received placebo; per-sample allocation not given. Following the first vaccine or placebo injection, samples were taken on day 63. Within Boston, the person who donated was an adult of 18-55 years. The clonotype was recovered from a person aged 18 to 59 who received the Ad26.COV2.S COVID-19 vaccine or a placebo. Sequenced material: peripheral blood, taken in a trial of Ad26.COV2.S vaccine versus placebo.

In nucleotides, the CDR3 is TGTGCCAGCAGCTGGACTAGCACAGATACGCAGTATTTT. Translated, it gives CASSWTSTDTQYF. The chain recombines TRBV3-1 (or the pseudogene TRBV3-2) with TRBJ2-3; possible D gene TRBD2, 5 bases. The CDR3 totals 13 residues. Trimming removed 5 bases at V and 0 bases at J, with 6 bases between. CDR1 LGHDT and CDR2 YNNKEL come from the germline V gene (reference sequence).